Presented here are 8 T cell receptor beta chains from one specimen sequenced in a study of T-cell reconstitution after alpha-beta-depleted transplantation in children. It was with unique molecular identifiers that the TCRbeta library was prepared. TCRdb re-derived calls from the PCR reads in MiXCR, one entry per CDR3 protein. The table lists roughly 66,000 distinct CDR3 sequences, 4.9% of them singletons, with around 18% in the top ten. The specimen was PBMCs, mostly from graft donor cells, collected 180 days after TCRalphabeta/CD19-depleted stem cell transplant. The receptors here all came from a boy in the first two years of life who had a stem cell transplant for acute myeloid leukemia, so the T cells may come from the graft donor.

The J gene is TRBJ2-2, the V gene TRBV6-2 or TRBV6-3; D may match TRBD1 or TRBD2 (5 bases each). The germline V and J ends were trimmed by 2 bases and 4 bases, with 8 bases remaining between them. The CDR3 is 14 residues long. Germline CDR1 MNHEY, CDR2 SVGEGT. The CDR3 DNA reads TGTGCCAGCAGTTACCGGGGCCCCACCGGGGAGCTGTTTTTT. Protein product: CASSYRGPTGELFF.

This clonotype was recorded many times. The CDR3 is CASSPSQEQETQYF. CDR3 bases: TGTGCCAGCAGCCCCTCACAGGAGCAAGAGACCCAGTACTTC. J is TRBJ2-5 and V is TRBV7-9; weak D call: TRBD1 (5 bases). The V gene lost 5 bases and the J gene lost 2 bases, with 12 bases spanning the gap. Germline lookup yields CDR1 SEHNR and CDR2 FQNEAQ (reference sequence). The CDR3 totals 14 residues.

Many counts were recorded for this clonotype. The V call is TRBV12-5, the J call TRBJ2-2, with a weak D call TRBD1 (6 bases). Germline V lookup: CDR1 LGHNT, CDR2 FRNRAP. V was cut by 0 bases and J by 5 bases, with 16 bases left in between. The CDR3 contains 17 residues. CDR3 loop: CASGLVPIPGTTGELFF. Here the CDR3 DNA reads TGTGCTAGTGGTTTGGTACCCATCCCCGGGACAACCGGGGAGCTGTTTTTT.

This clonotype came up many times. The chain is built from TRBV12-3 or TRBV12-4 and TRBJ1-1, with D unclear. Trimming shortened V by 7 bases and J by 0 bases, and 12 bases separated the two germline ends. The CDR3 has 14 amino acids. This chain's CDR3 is CASTMSRLNTEAFF. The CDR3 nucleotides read TGTGCCAGCACCATGTCCAGGCTGAACACTGAAGCTTTCTTT.

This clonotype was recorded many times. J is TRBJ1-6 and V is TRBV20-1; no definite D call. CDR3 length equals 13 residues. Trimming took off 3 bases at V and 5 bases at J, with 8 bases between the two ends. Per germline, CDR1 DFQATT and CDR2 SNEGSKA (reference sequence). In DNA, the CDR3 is TGCAGTGCTAGCCGGCACCATAATTCACCCCTCCACTTT. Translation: CSASRHHNSPLHF.

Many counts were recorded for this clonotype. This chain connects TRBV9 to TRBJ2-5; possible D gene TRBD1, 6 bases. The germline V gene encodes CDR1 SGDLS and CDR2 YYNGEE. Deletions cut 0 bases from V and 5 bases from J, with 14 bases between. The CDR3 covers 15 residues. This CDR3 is CASSVGRSTGETQYF. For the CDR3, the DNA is TGTGCCAGCAGCGTAGGCAGGAGCACAGGGGAGACCCAGTACTTC.

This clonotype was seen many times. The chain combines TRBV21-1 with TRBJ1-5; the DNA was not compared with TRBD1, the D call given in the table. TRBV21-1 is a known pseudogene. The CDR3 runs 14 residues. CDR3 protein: CASRPTEDNQPQHF. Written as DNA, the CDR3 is TGTGCCAGCAGACCGACAGAGGACAATCAGCCCCAGCATTTT.

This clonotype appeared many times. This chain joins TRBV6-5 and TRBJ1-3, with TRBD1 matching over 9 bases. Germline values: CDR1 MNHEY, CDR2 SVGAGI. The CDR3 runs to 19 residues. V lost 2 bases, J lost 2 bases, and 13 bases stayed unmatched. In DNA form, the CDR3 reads TGTGCCAGCAGTTACACCAGGACAGGGGTAGGATTCACTGGAAACACCATATATTTT. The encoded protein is CASSYTRTGVGFTGNTIYF.